The 3 T cell receptor beta chains listed next were all sequenced from one sample in a study of T cells and Merkel cell carcinoma outcomes. Sequenced by immunoSEQ multiplex PCR; TCRdb stores in-frame clones only, minus some. The table shows around 440 clones, with less than 95% occurring only once. The specimen was tumor tissue from Merkel cell carcinoma. All receptors derive from a human donor with Merkel cell carcinoma.

This chain joins TRBV4-3 and TRBJ1-1; D is unclear. Germline CDR1 LGHNA, CDR2 YSLEER. V was clipped by 1 base and J by 7 bases, with 7 bases between them. The CDR3 has 12 residues. The CDR3 loop reads CASSQAGGEAFF. The CDR3, as DNA: TGCGCCAGCAGCCAAGCAGGAGGTGAAGCTTTCTTT.

This chain joins TRBV4-2 and TRBJ2-1; no firm D call. Trimming took 8 bases from V and 4 from J, leaving 9 bases between them. Germline V gene sequence: CDR1 LGHNA, CDR2 YNFKEQ. The CDR3 runs 12 residues. The CDR3 DNA sequence: TGTGCCAGCGGGGTTTTATACAATGAGCAGTTCTTC. Amino acid sequence: CASGVLYNEQFF.

The genes are TRBV6-5 and TRBJ1-5; D may be TRBD1 (5 bases). This CDR3 region has 13 residues. Trimming removed 2 bases at V and 6 bases at J, with 8 bases between. Germline CDR1 MNHEY, CDR2 SVGAGI. The CDR3 loop is CASSYGDFQPQHF. DNA of the CDR3: TGTGCCAGCAGTTACGGGGACTTTCAGCCCCAGCATTTT.